What follows are 3 T cell receptor beta chains derived from one specimen sequenced in a study of graft-versus-host responses after intestinal transplantation. The data were produced by immunoSEQ multiplex PCR, yet TCRdb's version contains in-frame clones alone and is incomplete. The sample carries around 100,000 clones, roughly 90% recorded once. Their antigen targets remain unknown. Sequences were derived from unstimulated CD4+ T cells sorted from spleen or lymph node cells, sampled before intestinal transplant. Source of these receptors: a human donor who received an intestinal transplant.

This clone appeared a single time. This chain connects TRBV28 to TRBJ1-5, with a tentative D call TRBD1 (5 bases). CDR1 and CDR2 from the germline V gene are MDHEN and SYDVKM. The CDR3 consists of 13 residues. Trimming stripped 4 bases from V and 3 bases from J, with 7 bases between. The CDR3 region has the DNA TGTGCCAGCAGTTCCGGGACCAATCAGCCCCAGCATTTT. This codes for CASSSGTNQPQHF.

A note on this clone: Other nucleotide sequences in the sample specify the same CDR3. J is TRBJ2-7 and V is TRBV5-1; TRBD1 agrees at 7 bases. J gave up 4 bases and V 3 bases, and 4 bases lay outside the gene matches. CDR3 length equals 13 residues. Germline CDR1 SGHRS, CDR2 YFSETQ. CDR3 loop: CASSSRTGYEQYF. CDR3 in DNA: TGCGCCAGCAGCTCACGGACAGGTTACGAGCAGTACTTC.

This clone was counted only a few times. The rearrangement links TRBV2 to TRBJ2-3; D perhaps matches TRBD1 (5 bases). V lost 1 base and J 5 bases, leaving 13 bases between the germline ends. Germline V gene lookup returns CDR1 SNHLY and CDR2 FYNNEI. The CDR3 sequence is 15 residues long. CDR3 DNA: TGTGCCAGCAGTGAAGGAGGCAGGGTAGAAGATACGCAGTATTTT. This translates into CASSEGGRVEDTQYF.